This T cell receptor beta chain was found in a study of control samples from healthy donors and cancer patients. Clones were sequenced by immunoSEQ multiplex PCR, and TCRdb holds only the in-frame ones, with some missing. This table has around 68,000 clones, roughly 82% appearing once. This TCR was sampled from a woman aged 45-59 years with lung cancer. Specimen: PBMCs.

CDR3 loop: CSVGHNEQFF. The CDR3 coding sequence is TGCAGCGTTGGGCACAATGAGCAGTTCTTC. The genes are TRBV29-1 and TRBJ2-1; no clear D gene. V was pared by 4 bases and J by 5 bases, with 3 bases between. Looked up from germline, CDR1 is SQVTM and CDR2 is ANQGSEA. The CDR3 loop spans 10 amino acids.